The 24 T cell receptor beta chains below were found in one sample sequenced in a study of STAT3 mutations in large granular lymphocyte leukemia. Notes on the study in general: In T-cell large granular lymphocyte leukemia, about half of patients showed multiple immunodominant subclonotypes.

Their antigens are not known. The data were produced by immunoSEQ multiplex PCR, yet TCRdb's version contains in-frame clones alone and is incomplete. The table shows about 42,000 clones, with about 81% occurring only once. The sample comprised PBMCs. These receptors originate from a human donor with T large granular lymphocyte leukemia. Some clones in this sample may be carry-over from other donors' samples.

The chain is built from TRBV10-3 and TRBJ1-6, with D tentatively TRBD1 (5 bases). The CDR3 is 14 amino acids. V was shortened by 4 bases and J by 7 bases, with 11 bases between the two germline ends. Per the germline V gene, CDR1 is ENHRY and CDR2 is SYGVKD. As DNA, the CDR3 is TGTGCCATCAGTGCTCAGGGATACAATTCACCCCTCCACTTT. Translation: CAISAQGYNSPLHF.

The chain links TRBV27 to TRBJ2-3; D remains ambiguous. Per germline, CDR1 MNHEY and CDR2 SMNVEV (reference sequence). V gave up 6 bases and J gave up 7 bases, with 11 bases separating them. The CDR3 runs to 12 residues. The CDR3 spells CASSPVGYTQYF. The CDR3 nucleotides read TGTGCCAGCAGCCCAGTTGGGTATACGCAGTATTTT.

This clone was detected only a few times. In DNA, the CDR3 is TGTGCCAGCTCACAGGGGGGGATGAATCAGCCCCAGCATTTT. This translates into CASSQGGMNQPQHF. The chain has TRBV18 and TRBJ1-5, with D possibly being TRBD1 (6 bases). In germline, CDR1 is KGHSH, CDR2 LQKENI. The CDR3 contains 14 residues. The V end lost 4 bases, the J end lost 4 bases, and 11 bases lay between the germline ends.

The sample holds one count of this clone. V usage is TRBV25-1 and J usage is TRBJ1-5; possibly TRBD1 for D (5 bases). Trimming took 3 bases from V and 11 from J, leaving 14 bases between them. The CDR3 is made up of 13 amino acids. CDR1 is MGHDK, CDR2 SYGVNS, per germline. CDR3 residues: CASSDGARAAQHF. The CDR3 DNA is TGTGCCAGCAGTGACGGGGCCCGCGCGGCCCAGCATTTT.

The chain joins TRBV6-5 to TRBJ2-7; the D gene is possibly TRBD2 (6 bases). Germline-derived CDR1 and CDR2 are MNHEY and SVGAGI. V was cut by 4 bases and J by 4 bases, with 17 bases left in between. This CDR3 is built from 15 residues. The CDR3 DNA sequence: TGTGCCAGCAGTTCCCCGGGGGTCGTCCCGTACGAGCAGTACTTC. It encodes CASSSPGVVPYEQYF.

This chain links TRBV4-1 with TRBJ1-4; TRBD1 is a possible D gene (5 bases). The V and J ends lost 0 bases and 7 bases respectively, with 15 bases between them. The length of the CDR3 is 16 residues. Per germline, CDR1 MGHRA and CDR2 YSYEKL. The CDR3 sequence is CASSQDAGGLVEKLFF. The CDR3 region has the DNA TGCGCCAGCAGCCAAGATGCCGGGGGGTTGGTTGAAAAACTGTTTTTT.

This clone was counted a few times. The chain employs TRBV27 and TRBJ2-1, with D perhaps matching TRBD1 or TRBD2 (6 bases each). The V gene lost 3 bases and the J gene lost 4 bases, with 10 bases spanning the gap. Germline CDR1 is MNHEY and CDR2 is SMNVEV (reference sequence). The CDR3 runs 14 residues. The CDR3 DNA sequence: TGTGCCAGCAGTTTTCGGGGGCATTACAATGAGCAGTTCTTC. This translates into CASSFRGHYNEQFF.

The chain recombines TRBV7-2 with TRBJ2-2; TRBD1 agrees at 9 bases. Looked up from germline, CDR1 is SGHTA and CDR2 is FQGNSA. J lost 5 bases, V lost 4 bases, and 5 bases had no gene match. The CDR3 consists of 15 residues. This CDR3 is CASSSYGTGTGELFF. The DNA of the CDR3 is TGTGCCAGCAGCTCTTACGGGACAGGGACCGGGGAGCTGTTTTTT.

The gene calls are TRBV30 and TRBJ1-6, with no clear D. This CDR3 contains 12 residues. Germline assignment: CDR1 GTSNPN and CDR2 SVGIG (reference sequence). V was trimmed by 4 bases and J by 9 bases, leaving 10 bases between them. The CDR3 nucleotides read TGTGCCTGGAAATTAGGAGGTTCACCCCTCCACTTT. Its protein product is CAWKLGGSPLHF.

The chain recombines TRBV28 with TRBJ1-5, with D perhaps TRBD1 (6 bases). Germline V gives CDR1 MDHEN, CDR2 SYDVKM. Trimming shortened V by 5 bases and J by 0 bases, and 8 bases separated the two germline ends. CDR3 length: 14 amino acids. The chain's CDR3 is CASSRDNSNQPQHF. CDR3 sequence (DNA): TGTGCCAGCAGTCGGGACAATAGCAATCAGCCCCAGCATTTT.

The chain is built from TRBV28 and TRBJ1-1; TRBD1 aligns across 10 bases. After removal of 6 bases from V and 6 bases from J, the junction contained 7 bases not matched to a gene. The CDR3 is 14 residues long. Germline assignment: CDR1 MDHEN and CDR2 SYDVKM. CDR3 sequence: CASSLTGGIAEAFF. CDR3 in DNA: TGTGCCAGCAGCCTGACAGGGGGCATCGCTGAAGCTTTCTTT. The variable domain in full, with the rest retrieved from reference TRBV28 and TRBJ1-1, is DVKVTQSSRYLVKRTGEKVFLECVQDMDHENMFWYRQDPGLGLRLIYFSYDVKMKEKGDIPEGYSVSREKKERFSLILESASTNQTSMYLCASSLTGGIAEAFFGQGTRLTVV.

The V and J genes are TRBV28 and TRBJ2-7; 7 nucleotides match TRBD1. Germline V gene data show CDR1 as MDHEN and CDR2 as SYDVKM. With V trimmed by 6 bases and J by 4 bases, 9 bases remained unmatched. This CDR3 comprises 14 residues. Here the CDR3 reads CASRGQDGGYEQYF. The CDR3 DNA reads as TGTGCCAGCAGAGGACAGGATGGGGGTTACGAGCAGTACTTC.

V is TRBV6-4 and J is TRBJ1-5; D not certain. CDR1 and CDR2 from the germline V gene are MRHNA and SNTAGT. V gave up 2 bases and J gave up 1 base, with 3 bases separating them. The CDR3 loop spans 13 amino acids. The CDR3 nucleotides are TGTGCCAGCAGTGACGACAGCAATCAGCCCCAGCATTTT. Translated: CASSDDSNQPQHF.

This chain connects TRBV5-1 to TRBJ2-1, with 8 bases lining up with TRBD2. V shed 4 bases, J shed 6 bases, and the junction held 9 bases outside the gene matches. This CDR3 is built from 15 residues. The germline V gene has CDR1 SGHRS and CDR2 YFSETQ. The CDR3, as DNA: TGCGCCAGCAGCAAGCTGGGCGGGGGGCGCAATGAGCAGTTCTTC. Translated, it gives CASSKLGGGRNEQFF.

V usage is TRBV27 and J usage is TRBJ2-3; 10 bases match TRBD2. CDR3 size: 16 residues. J lost 6 bases, V lost 3 bases, and 9 bases had no gene match. Germline CDR1 MNHEY, CDR2 SMNVEV (reference sequence). The CDR3 reads CASSFRAGGHFDTQYF. In DNA form, the CDR3 reads TGTGCCAGCAGTTTTCGAGCGGGGGGGCACTTTGATACGCAGTATTTT.

V and J are TRBV7-9 and TRBJ2-4, with 10 bases aligning to TRBD2. The CDR3 totals 15 residues. V lost 1 base to trimming and J lost 8 bases; unmatched junction nucleotides: 5. CDR1 SEHNR and CDR2 FQNEAQ come from the germline V gene (reference sequence). CDR3 amino acids: CASSLGSGLADIQYF. The CDR3 coding sequence is TGTGCCAGCAGCTTAGGATCTGGACTAGCGGACATTCAGTACTTC.

This clone was seen once. This chain links TRBV10-3 with TRBJ1-1; 7 bases are a match to TRBD1. V was clipped by 3 bases and J by 3 bases; unmatched bases: 7. This CDR3 has 15 residues. Per the germline V gene, CDR1 is ENHRY and CDR2 is SYGVKD. The CDR3 nucleotides read TGTGCCATCAGTGAAGGGGGCGCCGGAGACACTGAAGCTTTCTTT. Its protein is CAISEGGAGDTEAFF.

The V gene is TRBV6-1, the J gene TRBJ1-6; D unresolved. Germline loops: CDR1 MNHNS, CDR2 SASEGT. The CDR3 extends over 15 amino acids. V shed 5 bases and J shed 7 bases, with 15 bases lying between them. Here the CDR3 reads CASSPRSTGNSPLHF. CDR3 DNA sequence: TGTGCCAGCAGTCCTCGATCGACGGGAAATTCACCCCTCCACTTT.

The chain joins TRBV5-4 to TRBJ2-5; no reliable D call. The CDR3 covers 13 residues. V lost 0 bases and J 1 base, leaving 4 bases between the germline ends. CDR1 is SGHNT, CDR2 YYREEE, per germline (reference sequence). Here the CDR3 reads CASSLVGQETQYF. CDR3 in DNA: TGTGCCAGCAGCTTGGTAGGCCAAGAGACCCAGTACTTC.

The chain links TRBV5-4 to TRBJ2-1; 8 bases agree with TRBD2. This CDR3 is 16 amino acids long. CDR1 SGHNT and CDR2 YYREEE come from the germline V gene (reference sequence). With V trimmed by 2 bases and J by 8 bases, 12 bases remained unmatched. CDR3 sequence reads: CASSLKPGLESDEQFF. DNA of the CDR3: TGTGCCAGCAGCTTAAAACCGGGACTAGAGAGCGATGAGCAGTTCTTC.

The V call is TRBV7-9, the J call TRBJ2-1; perhaps TRBD1 as D (5 bases). From germline, CDR1 is SEHNR and CDR2 FQNEAQ (reference sequence). Deletions cut 7 bases from V and 6 bases from J, with 13 bases between. This CDR3 is built from 13 residues. The CDR3 spells CASTHNRFNEQFF. DNA for the CDR3: TGTGCCAGCACACATAACAGGTTCAATGAGCAGTTCTTC.

The chain is built from TRBV7-2 and TRBJ2-7; D ambiguous. The CDR3 extends over 12 amino acids. The germline gives CDR1 SGHTA, CDR2 FQGNSA. V was shortened by 4 bases and J by 4 bases, with 8 bases between the two germline ends. The chain's CDR3 is CASSSASYEQYF. Here the CDR3 DNA reads TGTGCCAGCAGCTCCGCTTCATACGAGCAGTACTTC.

The chain joins TRBV6-5 to TRBJ2-3; D is unresolved. Trimming removed 4 bases at V and 0 bases at J, with 8 bases between. The CDR3 spans 14 residues. Per the germline V gene, CDR1 is MNHEY and CDR2 is SVGAGI. The CDR3 DNA reads as TGTGCCAGCAGTTTTGGGTCAAGCACAGATACGCAGTATTTT. Translation: CASSFGSSTDTQYF.

The rearrangement joins TRBV28 to TRBJ1-2, with D possibly TRBD1 on 5 matching bases. The CDR3 has 15 residues. Germline V lookup: CDR1 MDHEN, CDR2 SYDVKM. V was cut by 3 bases and J by 1 base, with 12 bases left in between. CDR3 DNA sequence: TGTGCCAGCAGTTTGTCGGGGCAGGGTAACTATGGCTACACCTTC. This gives the protein CASSLSGQGNYGYTF.